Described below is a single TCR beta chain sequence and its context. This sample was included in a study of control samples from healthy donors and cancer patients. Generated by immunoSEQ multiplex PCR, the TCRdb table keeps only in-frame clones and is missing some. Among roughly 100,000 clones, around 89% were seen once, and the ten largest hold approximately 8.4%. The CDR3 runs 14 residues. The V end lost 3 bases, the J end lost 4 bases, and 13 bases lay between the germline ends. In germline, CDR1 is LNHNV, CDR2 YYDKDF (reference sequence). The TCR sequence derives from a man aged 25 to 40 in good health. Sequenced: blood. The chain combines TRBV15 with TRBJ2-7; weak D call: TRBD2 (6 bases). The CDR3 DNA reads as TGTGCCACCAGCAGCCCCAGCGGGTCGTACGAGCAGTACTTC. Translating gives CATSSPSGSYEQYF. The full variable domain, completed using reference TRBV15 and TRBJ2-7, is DAMVIQNPRYQVTQFGKPVTLSCSQTLNHNVMYWYQQKSSQAPKLLFHYYDKDFNNEADTPDNFQSRRPNTSFCFLDIRSPGLGDTAMYLCATSSPSGSYEQYFGPGTRLTVT.